This T cell receptor beta chain was identified in a study of cytomegalovirus exposure and HLA in healthy donors. The wider study: Among the 398 genotyped donors, approximately 80% were placed in the Caucasian-associated ancestry cluster. Findings and caveats of the study: A later analysis linked a missense DCLRE1C variant to TCR beta V- and J-gene trimming. Listed as cytomegalovirus-associated were 150 to 200 TCR beta chains.

J gave up 4 bases and V 0 bases, and 4 bases lay outside the gene matches. The CDR3 has 15 amino acids. The germline CDR1 and CDR2 sequences are MGHRA and YSYEKL. A note on this clone: What it recognizes is unknown.

The PCR used 60 Vbeta and 13 Jbeta primers. Some clones are missing from TCRdb's copy, which holds only in-frame ones; the method was immunoSEQ multiplex PCR. Its table lists about 200,000 clones. This TCR was sampled from a girl aged 2-15 years in good health and CMV-seropositive. Sample: PBMCs. The V call is TRBV4-1, the J call TRBJ1-2, with 8 bases that match TRBD1. The DNA for the CDR3 is TGCGCCAGCAGCCAAGAATGGACAGGGAGCTATGGCTACACCTTC. It yields the protein CASSQEWTGSYGYTF.